This T cell receptor beta chain was sequenced during a study of neoadjuvant nivolumab and ipilimumab in lung cancer. At the level of the study: The combination arm added day-1 ipilimumab 1 mg/kg to nivolumab 3 mg/kg on days 1, 15, 29. Study-wide findings and caveats: Resected-tumor TCR richness correlated positively with pretherapy blood richness.

Germline V CDR1 and CDR2: SGHRS, YFSETQ. CDR3 length: 15 amino acids. J gave up 2 bases and V 2 bases, and 6 bases lay outside the gene matches. Here immunoSEQ multiplex PCR was the method, and the copy in TCRdb shows in-frame clones only, minus some. The top ten clones hold 2.5% to 3.5% of a sample with a few thousand clones, over 65% of them seen once. As regards this clone: Its antigen is still unknown.

The input for sequencing was normal lung tissue adjacent to the tumor, taken after neoadjuvant nivolumab, alone or with ipilimumab, at or shortly before surgery. This receptor was taken from an adult with non-small cell lung cancer. Some clones in this sample may be carry-over from other donors' samples. This chain connects TRBV5-1 to TRBJ2-5; 7 positions match TRBD2. The CDR3 DNA reads as TGCGCCAGCAGCTTCCAGCCCGGGGGGCAAGAGACCCAGTACTTC. This translates into CASSFQPGGQETQYF.